Following are 15 T cell receptor beta chains from one sample sequenced in a study of T cell clonotyping in hematopoietic cell transplantation. The time point is: recipient sample about 28 days before transplant, after cytoreduction. Produced via immunoSEQ multiplex PCR; TCRdb's table is partial and in-frame only. This table holds about 21,000 clones, under 90% found once. The sequencing used peripheral blood mononuclear cells, collected before stem cell transplant. The receptors derive from a man between 18 and 35 years old with biphenotypic leukemia. Some clones in this sample may be carry-over from other donors' samples.

V gene TRBV11-2 combines with J gene TRBJ1-1, with D uncertain. V was cut by 5 bases and J by 0 bases, with 7 bases left in between. This CDR3 has 13 amino acids. Looked up from germline, CDR1 is SGHAT and CDR2 is FQNNGV. The CDR3 nucleotides read TGTGCCAGCAGCCCCACCCTGAACACTGAAGCTTTCTTT. This sequence encodes CASSPTLNTEAFF.

The gene calls are TRBV4-2 and TRBJ1-1; D not resolved. Trimming took 4 bases from V and 1 from J, leaving 16 bases between them. The CDR3 length is 16 residues. CDR1 and CDR2 (germline): LGHNA, YNFKEQ. CDR3 loop: CASSRIMTDSNTEAFF. The CDR3 coding sequence is TGTGCCAGCAGCCGGATTATGACGGATTCGAACACTGAAGCTTTCTTT.

This rearrangement joins TRBV9 to TRBJ2-5, with D perhaps TRBD2 (5 bases). CDR1 and CDR2 from the germline V gene are SGDLS and YYNGEE. Deletions cut 4 bases from V and 4 bases from J, with 11 bases between. This CDR3 is built from 13 residues. The CDR3 coding sequence is TGTGCCAGCAGCCCTTTCGGAGGAGAGACCCAGTACTTC. Translated, it gives CASSPFGGETQYF.

The V and J genes are TRBV27 and TRBJ2-7, with 8 bases aligning to TRBD1. Germline trimming cut 5 bases from V and 6 bases from J; bases unmatched to any gene: 3. Per germline, CDR1 MNHEY and CDR2 SMNVEV (reference sequence). The CDR3 is 12 amino acids. The CDR3 sequence: CASSITGGEQYF. DNA for the CDR3: TGTGCCAGCAGTATAACAGGGGGCGAGCAGTACTTC.

The J gene is TRBJ1-5, the V gene TRBV2; D is possibly TRBD1 (5 bases). Looked up from germline, CDR1 is SNHLY and CDR2 is FYNNEI. V dropped 6 bases and J dropped 4 bases, with 10 bases sitting between them. This CDR3 has 13 residues. CDR3 region: CASRGQGNQPQHF. The DNA for the CDR3 is TGTGCCAGCAGGGGCCAGGGAAATCAGCCCCAGCATTTT. Variable domain in full (rest from reference TRBV2 and TRBJ1-5): EPEVTQTPSHQVTQMGQEVILRCVPISNHLYFYWYRQILGQKVEFLVSFYNNEISEKSEIFDDQFSVERPDGSNFTLKIRSTKLEDSAMYFCASRGQGNQPQHFGDGTRLSIL.

The rearrangement joins TRBV5-1 to TRBJ1-1; D remains unclear. CDR3 length: 15 residues. Germline V gene lookup returns CDR1 SGHRS and CDR2 YFSETQ. Trimming cost V 1 base and J 0 bases, with 10 bases left between them. This CDR3 is CASSLYPGMNTEAFF. The DNA for the CDR3 is TGCGCCAGCAGCTTGTATCCGGGGATGAACACTGAAGCTTTCTTT.

The CDR3 is CASSYTGTDTQYF. The CDR3 bases are TGTGCCAGCAGTTACACGGGCACAGATACGCAGTATTTT. The J gene is TRBJ2-3, the V gene TRBV6-6; unclear D gene. This CDR3 has 13 residues. CDR1 and CDR2 (germline): MNHNY, SVGAGI (reference sequence). V was pared by 2 bases and J by 1 base, with 4 bases between.

The rearrangement uses TRBV7-2 and TRBJ2-5; 15 bases are a match to TRBD2. V lost 5 bases and J lost 7; bases outside the gene matches: 2. This CDR3 contains 14 residues. Germline values: CDR1 SGHTA, CDR2 FQGNSA. The CDR3 is CASSPGLAGGTQYF. CDR3 nucleotides: TGTGCCAGCAGCCCGGGACTAGCGGGAGGGACCCAGTACTTC.

This clone has more than one count but fewer than ten. This chain connects TRBV7-8 to TRBJ2-1; the D gene is possibly TRBD1 (5 bases). The CDR3 has 13 amino acids. Germline V gene sequence: CDR1 SGHVS, CDR2 FQNEAQ. Trimming took 5 bases from V and 8 from J, leaving 13 bases between them. CDR3 in amino acids: CASSIRAFDEQFF. The CDR3 DNA is TGTGCCAGCAGCATCAGGGCCTTCGATGAGCAGTTCTTC.

Only one count was recorded for this clone. The chain uses TRBV14 and TRBJ1-4, with a possible D match to TRBD1 (5 bases). V lost 1 base and J 7 bases, leaving 10 bases between the germline ends. CDR3 length: 14 residues. In germline, CDR1 is SGHDN, CDR2 FVKESK. CDR3 protein: CASSQGGTGEKLFF. The CDR3, as DNA: TGTGCCAGCAGCCAAGGGGGGACGGGTGAAAAACTGTTTTTT.

This clone was observed a single time. The chain recombines TRBV9 with TRBJ1-2, with 7 positions matching TRBD1. The CDR3 sequence is 14 residues long. Looked up from germline, CDR1 is SGDLS and CDR2 is YYNGEE. The J segment lost 2 bases and the V segment lost 4 bases, leaving 5 bases of the junction unmatched. The CDR3 here is CASSPRTGNYGYTF. In nucleotides, the CDR3 is TGTGCCAGCAGCCCCCGGACAGGCAACTATGGCTACACCTTC.

The J gene is TRBJ1-1, the V gene TRBV6-5; D call uncertain. Trimming left V 2 bases short and J 4 bases short, with 8 bases between. The CDR3 has 13 amino acids. Germline CDR1 MNHEY, CDR2 SVGAGI. CDR3 DNA: TGTGCCAGCAGTTACGAGGGTTCCACTGAAGCTTTCTTT. Its protein is CASSYEGSTEAFF.

The rearrangement links TRBV5-6 to TRBJ2-7; D may be TRBD2 (6 bases). The V end was cut by 4 bases, the J end by 9 bases, with 17 bases between. The CDR3 is made up of 13 amino acids. Germline V CDR1 and CDR2: SGHDT, YYEEEE. DNA of the CDR3: TGTGCCAGCAGCATAGGGGAGGAGGCCGGGCAGTACTTC. It encodes CASSIGEEAGQYF.

The chain recombines TRBV6-4 with TRBJ2-3, with 8 positions matching TRBD2. The CDR3 has 15 residues. Germline CDR1 MRHNA, CDR2 SNTAGT. After removal of 4 bases from V and 5 bases from J, the junction contained 8 bases not matched to a gene. Written as DNA, the CDR3 is TGTGCCAGCAGTGTCGGGGGGGGAGGAAAAGATACGCAGTATTTT. Protein sequence: CASSVGGGGKDTQYF.

V and J are TRBV30 and TRBJ2-7; 8 positions match TRBD1. Germline values: CDR1 GTSNPN, CDR2 SVGIG (reference sequence). The V gene end was trimmed by 5 bases and the J gene end by 1 base; junction bases not matched to a gene: 4. The CDR3 spans 13 residues. DNA for the CDR3: TGTGCCTGGGCGACAGGGGAATCCTACGAGCAGTACTTC. Translating gives CAWATGESYEQYF.